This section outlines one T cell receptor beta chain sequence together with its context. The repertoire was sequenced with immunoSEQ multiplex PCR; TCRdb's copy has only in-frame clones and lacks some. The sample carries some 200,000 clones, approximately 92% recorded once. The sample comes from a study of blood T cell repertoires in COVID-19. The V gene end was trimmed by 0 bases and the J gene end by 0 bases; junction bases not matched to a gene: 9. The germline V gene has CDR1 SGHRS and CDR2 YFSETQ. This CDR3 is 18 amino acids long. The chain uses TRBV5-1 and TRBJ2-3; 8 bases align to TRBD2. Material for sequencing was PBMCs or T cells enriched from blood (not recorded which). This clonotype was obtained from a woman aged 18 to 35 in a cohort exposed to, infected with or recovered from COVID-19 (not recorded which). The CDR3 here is CASSLGVAGTSSTDTQYF. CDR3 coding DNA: TGCGCCAGCAGCTTGGGGGTAGCGGGGACGTCTAGCACAGATACGCAGTATTTT.